This passage covers 27 T cell receptor beta chains from one sample sequenced in a study of T cells after posttransplantation cyclophosphamide. The repertoire was sequenced with immunoSEQ multiplex PCR; TCRdb's copy has only in-frame clones and lacks some. There are around 35,000 clones in the sample, none observed a single time. Sequencing was performed on PBMCs. Receptors originate from a woman aged 45-60 years in good health and a related stem cell transplant donor.

In its sample, this clone was seen many times. The chain links TRBV19 to TRBJ2-7; possibly TRBD1 for D (6 bases). Germline loops: CDR1 LNHDA, CDR2 SQIVND (reference sequence). V lost 4 bases to trimming and J lost 4 bases, with 11 bases between them. The CDR3 extends over 13 amino acids. The CDR3 sequence is CASSRAGEYEQYF. CDR3 DNA: TGTGCCAGTAGTAGGGCAGGGGAATACGAGCAGTACTTC.

This clone has at least ten counts. The CDR3 loop reads CASSPSSYEQYF. For the CDR3, the DNA is TGTGCCAGCAGCCCCTCTTCCTACGAGCAGTACTTC. The V gene is TRBV7-9, the J gene TRBJ2-7, with D unclear. Trimming shortened V by 5 bases and J by 1 base, and 6 bases separated the two germline ends. This CDR3 contains 12 residues. The germline V gene encodes CDR1 SEHNR and CDR2 FQNEAQ (reference sequence).

This clone was seen more than once but under ten times. V and J are TRBV6-1 and TRBJ1-2; D may be TRBD1 (6 bases). The V and J ends lost 6 bases and 1 base respectively, with 12 bases between them. CDR3 length: 14 residues. Germline V gene data show CDR1 as MNHNS and CDR2 as SASEGT. The CDR3 region has the DNA TGTGCCAGCAGACAGGGTTTAGTTAACTATGGCTACACCTTC. Translated: CASRQGLVNYGYTF.

This clone was seen ten or more times. V usage is TRBV6-5 and J usage is TRBJ1-2; TRBD1 might be the D (6 bases). The V gene lost 3 bases and the J gene lost 4 bases, with 18 bases spanning the gap. Germline V gene lookup returns CDR1 MNHEY and CDR2 SVGAGI. This CDR3 is built from 16 residues. CDR3 bases: TGTGCCAGCAGTTATTATTCCAGGGGCATTGCCTATGGCTACACCTTC. It specifies CASSYYSRGIAYGYTF.

In its sample, this clone was seen a few times. V usage is TRBV5-6 and J usage is TRBJ2-5; 11 bases align to TRBD2. The ends lost 1 base at V and 4 bases at J; junction bases unmatched: 9. The germline CDR1 and CDR2 sequences are SGHDT and YYEEEE. The CDR3 has 17 residues. The CDR3: CASSLSASGRFGETQYF. Written as DNA, the CDR3 is TGTGCCAGCAGCTTGTCGGCTAGCGGGAGGTTCGGAGAGACCCAGTACTTC.

This clone was recorded many times. The chain recombines TRBV6-5 with TRBJ2-5; weak D call: TRBD1 (5 bases). Germline-derived CDR1 and CDR2 are MNHEY and SVGAGI. This CDR3 spans 14 amino acids. The V end was cut by 4 bases, the J end by 4 bases, with 13 bases between. The CDR3 nucleotides read TGTGCCAGCAGTTCTGGCAGGGCCACAGAGACCCAGTACTTC. This codes for CASSSGRATETQYF.

There are many counts of this clone. V usage is TRBV6-1 and J usage is TRBJ1-2; D gene unclear. Per the germline V gene, CDR1 is MNHNS and CDR2 is SASEGT. The CDR3 totals 12 residues. Trimming removed 7 bases at V and 3 bases at J, with 9 bases between. The CDR3 coding sequence is TGTGCCAGCACCCCGGTGGACTATGGCTACACCTTC. It yields the protein CASTPVDYGYTF.

This clone was observed at least ten times. The chain links TRBV7-2 to TRBJ2-7, with TRBD1 matching over 11 bases. CDR3 size: 15 residues. The V segment lost 5 bases and the J segment 3 bases; nucleotides outside the gene matches: 6. Germline CDR1 SGHTA, CDR2 FQGNSA. The CDR3: CASSRGQGAVYEQYF. The CDR3, as DNA: TGTGCCAGCAGCCGCGGACAGGGGGCAGTCTACGAGCAGTACTTC.

This clone has ten or more counts. The chain links TRBV9 to TRBJ1-2, with D maybe TRBD1 (5 bases). CDR1 and CDR2 (germline): SGDLS, YYNGEE. Trimming took 0 bases from V and 4 from J, leaving 13 bases between them. The CDR3 is 15 amino acids. The CDR3 reads CASSVVGAPLYGYTF. The CDR3 DNA reads as TGTGCCAGCAGCGTAGTAGGGGCCCCCCTCTATGGCTACACCTTC.

This clone was counted ten times or more. The rearrangement joins TRBV7-9 to TRBJ1-4; the match to TRBD1 covers 9 bases. The germline V gene has CDR1 SEHNR and CDR2 FQNEAQ (reference sequence). The CDR3 has 15 residues. With V trimmed by 0 bases and J by 8 bases, 4 bases remained unmatched. CDR3 DNA sequence: TGTGCCAGCAGCTTAGCCGGGACAGGGTGGGAAAAACTGTTTTTT. It encodes CASSLAGTGWEKLFF.

At least ten counts were recorded for this clone. The chain is built from TRBV18 and TRBJ1-1; D call uncertain. The CDR3 loop spans 16 amino acids. Germline assignment: CDR1 KGHSH and CDR2 LQKENI. Trimming shortened V by 3 bases and J by 4 bases, and 18 bases separated the two germline ends. CDR3 bases: TGTGCCAGCTCACCGATTCAGGAGGGCGCCCTCACTGAAGCTTTCTTT. Its protein product is CASSPIQEGALTEAFF.

This clone appeared many times. The V and J genes are TRBV6-4 and TRBJ1-5; 12 nucleotides line up with TRBD1. CDR3 length: 17 amino acids. The ends lost 5 bases at V and 6 bases at J; junction bases unmatched: 11. Germline V gene lookup returns CDR1 MRHNA and CDR2 SNTAGT. CDR3 sequence reads: CASSQSSGTGGGQPQHF. The DNA for the CDR3 is TGTGCCAGCAGTCAGTCGAGCGGGACAGGGGGCGGTCAGCCCCAGCATTTT.

V gene TRBV9 combines with J gene TRBJ1-6; possible D gene TRBD1, 5 bases. This CDR3 is built from 14 residues. The V end lost 0 bases, the J end lost 13 bases, and 14 bases lay between the germline ends. Germline V CDR1 and CDR2: SGDLS, YYNGEE. CDR3 sequence reads: CASSVDRTSGPLHF. In DNA form, the CDR3 reads TGTGCCAGCAGCGTAGACAGGACGTCCGGGCCCCTCCACTTT.

This clone came up many times. V and J are TRBV7-7 and TRBJ2-3; D call uncertain. Trimming shortened V by 1 base and J by 1 base, and 6 bases separated the two germline ends. Germline CDR1 is SSHAT and CDR2 is FNYEAQ (reference sequence). This CDR3 region has 14 residues. DNA of the CDR3: TGTGCCAGCAGCTTAGGGCAGGGCACAGATACGCAGTATTTT. This translates into CASSLGQGTDTQYF.

This clone was found many times. The V and J genes are TRBV7-9 and TRBJ1-5, with TRBD1 matching 7 bases. This CDR3 is 17 amino acids long. The germline V gene has CDR1 SEHNR and CDR2 FQNEAQ (reference sequence). V gave up 5 bases and J gave up 0 bases; unmatched junction bases: 10. CDR3 protein: CASSPNWGQNSNQPQHF. The CDR3 nucleotides read TGTGCCAGCAGCCCCAACTGGGGACAGAATAGCAATCAGCCCCAGCATTTT. Full variable domain (missing parts from reference TRBV7-9 and TRBJ1-5): DTGVSQNPRHKITKRGQNVTFRCDPISEHNRLYWYRQTLGQGPEFLTYFQNEAQLEKSRLLSDRFSAERPKGSFSTLEIQRTEQGDSAMYLCASSPNWGQNSNQPQHFGDGTRLSIL.

This clone was picked up many times. This chain joins TRBV4-3 and TRBJ2-1; the match to TRBD2 covers 7 bases. The V and J ends lost 1 base and 3 bases, in that order; junction bases with no gene match: 6. Germline CDR1 is LGHNA and CDR2 is YSLEER. The CDR3 loop spans 16 amino acids. This chain's CDR3 is CASSQGGGRDYNEQFF. CDR3 in DNA: TGCGCCAGCAGCCAAGGGGGGGGACGGGACTACAATGAGCAGTTCTTC.

CDR3 region: CSVAIQVNTEAFF. CDR3 in DNA: TGCAGCGTGGCTATACAGGTTAACACTGAAGCTTTCTTT. The chain recombines TRBV29-1 with TRBJ1-1, with D tentatively TRBD1 (5 bases). V was pared by 6 bases and J by 2 bases, with 13 bases between. Germline lookup yields CDR1 SQVTM and CDR2 ANQGSEA. This CDR3 is built from 13 residues.

This clone was observed many times. V gene TRBV28 combines with J gene TRBJ2-1; 10 bases fit TRBD2. Germline trimming cut 6 bases from V and 3 bases from J; bases unmatched to any gene: 2. CDR1 is MDHEN, CDR2 SYDVKM, per germline. The CDR3 is 14 amino acids. The CDR3 spells CASSTSGIYNEQFF. The CDR3 DNA reads TGTGCCAGCAGCACTAGCGGGATCTACAATGAGCAGTTCTTC.

For the CDR3, the DNA is TGTGCCACCAGCAGCGACGGGGGGAGTGGGCCGGACACAGATACGCAGTATTTT. It yields the protein CATSSDGGSGPDTDTQYF. The rearrangement joins TRBV15 to TRBJ2-3, with 7 bases identical to TRBD2. Looked up from germline, CDR1 is LNHNV and CDR2 is YYDKDF (reference sequence). This CDR3 spans 18 amino acids. Trimming cost V 3 bases and J 2 bases; bases outside gene matches: 14.

This rearrangement joins TRBV9 to TRBJ2-7, with TRBD1 identical over 7 bases. CDR3 length: 14 residues. V lost 3 bases to trimming and J lost 4 bases; unmatched junction nucleotides: 7. Germline CDR1 and CDR2: SGDLS and YYNGEE. The CDR3, as DNA: TGTGCCAGCAGCGATGGGGGACAGAGTTACGAGCAGTACTTC. Protein sequence: CASSDGGQSYEQYF.

The sample holds a few counts of this clone. The gene calls are TRBV15 and TRBJ1-2; no reliable D call. The CDR3 covers 14 residues. Per germline, CDR1 LNHNV and CDR2 YYDKDF (reference sequence). The V gene lost 5 bases and the J gene lost 3 bases, with 13 bases spanning the gap. CDR3 coding DNA: TGTGCCACCAGCCCCGGCGGGGTCGACTATGGCTACACCTTC. This translates into CATSPGGVDYGYTF.

This clone was seen more than once but under ten times. The chain employs TRBV12-3 or TRBV12-4 and TRBJ2-2; 7 positions match TRBD1. With V trimmed by 6 bases and J by 4 bases, 11 bases remained unmatched. This CDR3 is built from 16 residues. CDR3 residues: CASRLRGGQSTGELFF. The CDR3 nucleotides read TGTGCCAGCAGACTAAGAGGGGGACAGAGCACCGGGGAGCTGTTTTTT.

This clone was seen at least ten times. This chain joins TRBV5-5 and TRBJ2-7; D is ambiguous. This CDR3 has 11 amino acids. Trimming cost V 2 bases and J 3 bases, with 3 bases left between them. CDR1 is SGHKS and CDR2 is YYEKEE in the germline V gene (reference sequence). This CDR3 reads CASSFLYEQYF. The CDR3 DNA follows: TGTGCCAGCAGCTTTCTCTACGAGCAGTACTTC.

This clone appeared a few times. CDR3 nucleotides: TGCAGCGTTTATCGGGCGGGAGGCGCGTCCTACGAGCAGTACTTC. Its translation is CSVYRAGGASYEQYF. This chain joins TRBV29-1 and TRBJ2-7; 8 nucleotides agree with TRBD2. The V gene's germline CDR1 is SQVTM and CDR2 ANQGSEA. This CDR3 is 15 amino acids long. With V trimmed by 5 bases and J by 1 base, 10 bases remained unmatched.

Ten or more counts support this clone. The V and J genes are TRBV10-3 and TRBJ2-2; 11 bases fit TRBD1. The CDR3 contains 16 residues. V gave up 8 bases and J gave up 3 bases; unmatched junction bases: 8. CDR1 ENHRY and CDR2 SYGVKD come from the germline V gene. This chain's CDR3 is CAIGDRGTGYTGELFF. DNA for the CDR3: TGTGCCATCGGGGACAGGGGGACGGGCTACACCGGGGAGCTGTTTTTT.

This clone was recorded many times. The V and J genes are TRBV12-5 and TRBJ2-1, with TRBD2 matching over 8 bases. Germline values: CDR1 LGHNT, CDR2 FRNRAP. CDR3 length: 17 residues. V lost 0 bases and J lost 2; bases outside the gene matches: 6. The CDR3 DNA sequence: TGTGCTAGTGGTTTGGTACTGAGCGGGAGAGCCTACAATGAGCAGTTCTTC. Translated, it gives CASGLVLSGRAYNEQFF.

This clone was observed many times. The gene calls are TRBV19 and TRBJ1-5; D is perhaps TRBD1 (6 bases). V gave up 3 bases and J gave up 4 bases, with 16 bases separating them. CDR3 length: 16 amino acids. Germline V gene lookup returns CDR1 LNHDA and CDR2 SQIVND (reference sequence). CDR3 loop: CASSIRQEKPNQPQHF. The CDR3, as DNA: TGTGCCAGTAGTATCAGACAGGAGAAACCAAATCAGCCCCAGCATTTT.